This entry lists 2 T cell receptor beta chains sequenced from one sample in a study of blood T cell repertoires in COVID-19. Some clones are missing from TCRdb's copy, which holds only in-frame ones; the method was immunoSEQ multiplex PCR. The top ten hold 5.6% of the sample, which has under 200,000 clones, about 83% seen once. Input material: PBMCs or T cells enriched from blood (not recorded which). These receptors originate from a man between 35 and 55 years old with acute COVID-19.

CDR3 sequence (DNA): TGTGCCAGCACTAGCCGGATCAAAGATACCTACGAGCAGTACTTC. It codes for CASTSRIKDTYEQYF. The V gene is TRBV6-5, the J gene TRBJ2-7; D may be TRBD2 (5 bases). This CDR3 region has 15 residues. Looked up from germline, CDR1 is MNHEY and CDR2 is SVGAGI. V shed 7 bases and J shed 2 bases, with 18 bases lying between them.

The chain links TRBV5-1 to TRBJ1-2; 9 positions agree with TRBD1. CDR1 is SGHRS and CDR2 is YFSETQ in the germline V gene. Trimming at V came to 1 base and at J to 0 bases, leaving 10 bases not matched to a gene. The CDR3 length is 18 residues. Written as DNA, the CDR3 is TGCGCCAGCAGCTTGTCGCGGGACAGGGTTGGGACTAACTATGGCTACACCTTC. Its protein product is CASSLSRDRVGTNYGYTF.